This is a list of T cell receptor beta chains from one sample in a study of vaccination and CD4 T cells after COVID-19. A single record per CDR3 protein comes from TCRdb applying MiXCR to the PCR reads. The table includes 9,000 to 10,000 distinct CDR3 sequences, under 30% detected once. These receptors are not linked to any known antigen. The sample consisted of CD4+ T cells from blood, cultured in vitro. These receptor sequences come from a human donor in good health. Each CDR3 is given without its conserved first and last residue.

TRBJ1-5 | TRBV19 | 13 | ASSMPVSSNQPQH
TRBJ1-1 | TRBV15 | 13 | ATSSRAGQGTTFH
TRBJ2-1 | TRBV12-3/TRBV12-4 | 11 | ANAGGRVNEQF
TRBJ2-1 | TRBV7-2 | 17 | ASSGKPGLAGGSRNEQF
TRBJ2-2 | TRBV7-9 | 15 | ASSLVVGRFNTGELF
TRBJ1-1 | TRBV10-3 | 13 | AISEPRTGGTEAF
TRBJ1-1 | TRBV20-1 | 12 | SASRGAMNTEAF
TRBJ2-5 | TRBV7-2 | 12 | ASSDKGVPETQY
TRBJ1-6 | TRBV14 | 13 | ASSQMGPNNSPLH
TRBJ2-7 | TRBV27 | 12 | ASSLQGARYEQY
TRBJ1-5 | TRBV20-1 | 14 | SATRGDRGPNQPQH